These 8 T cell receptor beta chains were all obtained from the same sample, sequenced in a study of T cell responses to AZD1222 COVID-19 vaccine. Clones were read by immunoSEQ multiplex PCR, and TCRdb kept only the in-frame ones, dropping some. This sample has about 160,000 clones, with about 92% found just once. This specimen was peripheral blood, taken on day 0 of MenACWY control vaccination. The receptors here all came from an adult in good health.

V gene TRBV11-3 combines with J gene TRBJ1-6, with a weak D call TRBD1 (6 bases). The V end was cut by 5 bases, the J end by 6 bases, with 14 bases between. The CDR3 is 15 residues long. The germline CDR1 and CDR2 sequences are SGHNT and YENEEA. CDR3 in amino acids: CASSAQDRINSPLHF. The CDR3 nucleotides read TGTGCCAGCAGCGCACAAGACAGGATTAATTCACCCCTCCACTTT.

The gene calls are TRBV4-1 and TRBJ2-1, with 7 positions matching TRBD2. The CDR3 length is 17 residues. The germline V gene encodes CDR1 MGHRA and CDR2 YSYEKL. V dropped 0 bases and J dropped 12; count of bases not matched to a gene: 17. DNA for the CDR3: TGCGCCAGCAGCCAAGACTACGGACTAGTGGGGTCAGTGGGGCAGTTCTTC. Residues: CASSQDYGLVGSVGQFF.

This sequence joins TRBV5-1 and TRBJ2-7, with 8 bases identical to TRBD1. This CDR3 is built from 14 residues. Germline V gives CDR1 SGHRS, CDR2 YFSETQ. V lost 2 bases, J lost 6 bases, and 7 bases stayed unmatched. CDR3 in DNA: TGCGCCAGCAGCTTCCTTGGACAGGGTGTCGAGCAGTACTTC. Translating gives CASSFLGQGVEQYF. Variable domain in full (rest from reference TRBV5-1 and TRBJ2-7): KAGVTQTPRYLIKTRGQQVTLSCSPISGHRSVSWYQQTPGQGLQFLFEYFSETQRNKGNFPGRFSGRQFSNSRSEMNVSTLELGDSALYLCASSFLGQGVEQYFGPGTRLTVT.

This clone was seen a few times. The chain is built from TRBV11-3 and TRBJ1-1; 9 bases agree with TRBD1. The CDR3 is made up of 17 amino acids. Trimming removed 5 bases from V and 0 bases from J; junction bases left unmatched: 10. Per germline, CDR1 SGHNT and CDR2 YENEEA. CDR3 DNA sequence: TGTGCCAGCAGCCCCGGGACAGGGACCACTATGAACACTGAAGCTTTCTTT. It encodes CASSPGTGTTMNTEAFF.

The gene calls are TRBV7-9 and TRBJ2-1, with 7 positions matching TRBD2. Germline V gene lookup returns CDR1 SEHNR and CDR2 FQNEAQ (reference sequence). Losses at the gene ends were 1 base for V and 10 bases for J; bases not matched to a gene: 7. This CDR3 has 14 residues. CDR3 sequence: CASSLEGGAREQFF. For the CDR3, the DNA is TGTGCCAGCAGCTTAGAGGGAGGGGCAAGAGAGCAGTTCTTC.

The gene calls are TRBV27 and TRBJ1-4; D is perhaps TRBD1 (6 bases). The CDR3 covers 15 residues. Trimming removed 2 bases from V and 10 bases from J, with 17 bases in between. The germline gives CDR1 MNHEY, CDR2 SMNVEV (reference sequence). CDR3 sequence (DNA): TGTGCCAGCAGTTTAGGCGGGCAGGGAGGGGGAAAACTGTTTTTT. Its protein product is CASSLGGQGGGKLFF.

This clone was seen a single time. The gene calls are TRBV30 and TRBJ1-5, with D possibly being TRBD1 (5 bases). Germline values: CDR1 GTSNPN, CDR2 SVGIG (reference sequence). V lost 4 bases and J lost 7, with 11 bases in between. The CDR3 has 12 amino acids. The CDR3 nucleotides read TGTGCCTGGAACACAGGCGGACAGCCCCAGCATTTT. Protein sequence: CAWNTGGQPQHF.

The DNA for the CDR3 is TGTGCCAGCAGTCCTCGGACTAGCGGGAGCGGGAACACCGGGGAGCTGTTTTTT. The encoded protein is CASSPRTSGSGNTGELFF. The chain links TRBV27 to TRBJ2-2; 13 bases align to TRBD2. Per the germline V gene, CDR1 is MNHEY and CDR2 is SMNVEV (reference sequence). The CDR3 runs 18 residues. V lost 5 bases and J lost 1; bases outside the gene matches: 7.